Below, one TCR beta chain is given with its context. Antigen: not known. The record originates from a study of Graves' ophthalmopathy and Graves' hyperthyroidism. J lost 4 bases, V lost 4 bases, and 6 bases had no gene match. Germline V gene lookup returns CDR1 SEHNR and CDR2 FQNEAQ (reference sequence). This CDR3 has 14 residues. The hyperthyroidism patients had a new diagnosis of under 2 months' duration and were aged 18 to 65. Clinical symptoms, serum thyroxine, TRAb, thyroid ultrasound and orbital computed tomography determined diagnosis. TCR beta CDR3 amplification used RNA transcripts. HTBI-primed RT-PCR formed the first round, and a multiplex PCR formed the second. TCRdb re-derived calls from the multiplex PCR reads in MiXCR, one entry per CDR3 protein. Of around 590,000 distinct CDR3 sequences listed, 39% are singletons. Study results and limitations: A model of 13 signatures distinguished ophthalmopathy from stable hyperthyroidism at less than 90% sensitivity and roughly 80% specificity.

The clonotype was recovered from an adult man with Graves' hyperthyroidism. The chain combines TRBV7-9 with TRBJ1-2; TRBD1 matches at 7 bases. The sequencing input was peripheral blood or thyroid tissue (not recorded which). The CDR3 DNA reads as TGTGCCAGCAGCTCACAGGGGCCGGGCTATGGCTACACCTTC. This gives the protein CASSSQGPGYGYTF.